The rows below give T cell receptor beta chains drawn from one sample of a study of shared clonotypes between healthy human individuals. TCRdb's table, derived via immunoSEQ multiplex PCR, lists solely in-frame clones and lacks some. The sample yields 1.4 million or so clones, around 98.5% seen once. The sequenced material came from naive CD4+ T cells sorted from blood. These receptors all stem from a young man in good health. CDR3s include the opening cysteine and the closing phenylalanine or tryptophan.

TRBJ2-3	TRBV9	CASTFCGVITDTQYF
TRBJ2-3	TRBV7-2	CASTTGSVSTDTQYF
TRBJ2-7	TRBV7-7	CASSFRDSNEQYF
TRBJ2-7	TRBV13	CASSFSGPSPSREQYF
TRBJ2-2	TRBV5-4	CASSFMGQPNTGELFF
TRBJ2-1	TRBV11-2	CASSLIGLAGRYNEQFF
TRBJ2-7	TRBV2	CASRGQAYEQYF
TRBJ2-3	TRBV27	CASSLSVGDNTQYF
TRBJ2-5	TRBV29-1	CSVEERFGETQYF
TRBJ2-1	TRBV11-3	CASSLGLAGEVNEQFF
TRBJ2-1	TRBV19	CASRTGTSNEQFF
TRBJ2-7	TRBV11-2	CASSRTLGLSSYEQYF
TRBJ2-3	TRBV10-1	CASRAGYKADTQYF
TRBJ2-1	TRBV19	CASSIGTSGSYNEQFF
TRBJ1-3	TRBV14	CASSQELGTARPYF
TRBJ2-6	TRBV28	CASNRTARSGANVLTF
TRBJ1-2	TRBV29-1	CSVKGTEDNYGYTF
TRBJ2-7	TRBV7-9	CASSFRLAGVNYEQYF
TRBJ2-5	TRBV10-2	CASSDRGGGFGTQYF
TRBJ1-1	TRBV6-1	CASGRARNTEAFF
TRBJ2-2	TRBV5-6	CASSLPGGVAGVGTGELFF
TRBJ1-3	TRBV27	CASRGPRVSGNTIYF
TRBJ2-2	TRBV10-3	CATAGHSNTGELFF
TRBJ2-2	TRBV29-1	CSASGDGANTGELFF
TRBJ1-2	TRBV5-1	CASSSGPGLTSYTF
TRBJ2-3	TRBV4-1	CASSTNGLRKPTDTQYF
TRBJ2-7	TRBV15	CATSRGYRVETSEQYF
TRBJ2-7	TRBV18	CASSPRGAGGSYEQYF
TRBJ2-7	TRBV7-9	CASSLPRTGSSYEQYF
TRBJ2-1	TRBV18	CASSPLGQNNEQFF
TRBJ2-3	TRBV5-6	CASSPPSGSASTDTQYF
TRBJ2-7	TRBV7-9	CASSYGTDEQYF
TRBJ1-5	TRBV19	CASSRPDRGGSNQPQHF
TRBJ2-3	TRBV10-3	CAISERRGGATDTQYF
TRBJ1-2	TRBV27	CASSSGWANYGYTF
TRBJ2-3	TRBV12-5	CASGLVLGRTDTQYF
TRBJ2-3	TRBV28	CASSFTGTRDTQYF
TRBJ1-1	TRBV6-1	CASSGLQGGGEAFF
TRBJ2-1	TRBV11-3	CASSLDRVVYNEQFF
TRBJ2-7	TRBV7-6	CASSLASAGPGQNYEQYF
TRBJ2-1	TRBV4-1	CASSQDSGAGGIYNEQFF
TRBJ2-2	TRBV15	CATSRGLAGGPFGELFF
TRBJ1-1	TRBV5-1	CASSALQGGATEAFF
TRBJ1-5	TRBV18	CASSPSGKSQPQHF
TRBJ2-1	TRBV11-2	CASSRPGSPFYNEQFF
TRBJ2-7	TRBV15	CATSRDSVGAGYEQYF
TRBJ2-3	TRBV18	CASATSSSDTQYF